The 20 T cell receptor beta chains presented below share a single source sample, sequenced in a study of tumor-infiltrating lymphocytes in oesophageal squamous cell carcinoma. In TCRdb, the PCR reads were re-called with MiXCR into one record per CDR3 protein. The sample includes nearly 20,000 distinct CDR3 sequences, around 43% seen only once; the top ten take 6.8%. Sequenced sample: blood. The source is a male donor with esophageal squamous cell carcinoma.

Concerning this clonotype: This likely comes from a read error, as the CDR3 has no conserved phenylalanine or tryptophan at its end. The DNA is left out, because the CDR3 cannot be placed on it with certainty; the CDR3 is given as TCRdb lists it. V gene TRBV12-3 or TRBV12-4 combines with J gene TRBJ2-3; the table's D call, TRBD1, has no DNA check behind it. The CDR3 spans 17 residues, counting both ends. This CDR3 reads CASSRDREKSYEQYFGP.

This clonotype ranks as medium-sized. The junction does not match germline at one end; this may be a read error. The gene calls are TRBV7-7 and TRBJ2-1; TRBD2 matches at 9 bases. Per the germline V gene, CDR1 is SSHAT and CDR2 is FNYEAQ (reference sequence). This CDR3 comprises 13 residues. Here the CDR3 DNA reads TGTGCTAGCAGCTTAGGCACTAGCGGGGAGCAGTTCTTC. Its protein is CASSLGTSGEQFF.

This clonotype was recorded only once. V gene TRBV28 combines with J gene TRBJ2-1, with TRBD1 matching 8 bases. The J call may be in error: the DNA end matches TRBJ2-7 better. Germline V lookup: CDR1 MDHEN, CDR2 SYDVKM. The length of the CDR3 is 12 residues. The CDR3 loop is CASSRDRRIQYF. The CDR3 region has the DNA TGTGCCAGCAGTCGGGACAGGCGCATACAGTACTTC.

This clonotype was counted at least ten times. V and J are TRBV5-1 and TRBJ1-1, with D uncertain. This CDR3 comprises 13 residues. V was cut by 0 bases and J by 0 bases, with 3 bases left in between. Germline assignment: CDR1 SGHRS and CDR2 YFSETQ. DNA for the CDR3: TGCGCCAGCAGCTTGGGTTTGAACACTGAAGCTTTCTTT. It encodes CASSLGLNTEAFF.

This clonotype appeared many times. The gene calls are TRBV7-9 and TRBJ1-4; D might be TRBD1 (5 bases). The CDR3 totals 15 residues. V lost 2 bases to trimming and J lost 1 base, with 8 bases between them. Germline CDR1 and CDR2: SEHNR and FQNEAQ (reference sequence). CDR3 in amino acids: CASSLWGETNEKLFF. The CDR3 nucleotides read TGTGCCAGCAGCTTATGGGGGGAAACTAATGAAAAACTGTTTTTT.

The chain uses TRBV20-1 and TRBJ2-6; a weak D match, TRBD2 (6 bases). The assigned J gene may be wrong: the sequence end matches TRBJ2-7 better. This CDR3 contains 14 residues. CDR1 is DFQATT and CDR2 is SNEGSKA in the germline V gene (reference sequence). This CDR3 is CSALGPSGSYEQYF. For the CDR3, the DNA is TGCAGTGCACTTGGACCGTCCGGGAGCTACGAGCAGTACTTC.

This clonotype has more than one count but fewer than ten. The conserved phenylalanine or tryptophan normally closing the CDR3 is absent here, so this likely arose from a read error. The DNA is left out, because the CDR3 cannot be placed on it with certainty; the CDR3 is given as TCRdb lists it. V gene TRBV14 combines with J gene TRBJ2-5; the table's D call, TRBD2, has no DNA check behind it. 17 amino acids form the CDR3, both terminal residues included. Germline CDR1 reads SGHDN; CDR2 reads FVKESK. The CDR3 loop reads CASSQIRETYREQYFGS.

The CDR3 DNA sequence: TGTGCCTGGAGTCCACTCGACAGGGGTAATGAAAAACTGTTTTTT. Residues: CAWSPLDRGNEKLFF. The V call is TRBV30, the J call TRBJ1-4; TRBD1 agrees at 8 bases. Germline-derived CDR1 and CDR2 are GTSNPN and SVGIG (reference sequence). The V and J ends lost 2 bases and 4 bases, in that order; junction bases with no gene match: 6. The CDR3 totals 15 residues.

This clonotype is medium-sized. CDR3 DNA sequence: TGTGCCAGCAGTCCAGACAGGGACTCCTACGAGCAGTACTTC. The encoded protein is CASSPDRDSYEQYF. V is TRBV12-3 or TRBV12-4 and J is TRBJ2-7, with 7 bases fitting TRBD1. The CDR3 runs 14 residues. Trimming cost V 5 bases and J 0 bases; bases outside gene matches: 4.

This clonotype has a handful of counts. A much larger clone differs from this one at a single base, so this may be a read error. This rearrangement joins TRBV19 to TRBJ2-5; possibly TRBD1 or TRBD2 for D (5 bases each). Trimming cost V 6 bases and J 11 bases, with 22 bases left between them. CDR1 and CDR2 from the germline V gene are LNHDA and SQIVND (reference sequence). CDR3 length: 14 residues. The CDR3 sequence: CASRSRRGNNEQYF. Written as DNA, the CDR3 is TGTGCCAGTAGATCCAGACGGGGCAACAATGAGCAGTACTTC.

This CDR3 reads CASSLAGQGSQYF. CDR3 sequence (DNA): TGTGCCAGCAGCTTAGCAGGACAGGGATCGCAGTATTTT. The rearrangement joins TRBV7-2 to TRBJ2-3; TRBD1 agrees at 8 bases. This CDR3 is built from 13 residues. With 0 bases clipped from V and 10 bases from J, the junction kept 3 bases outside the gene matches. Germline V gene sequence: CDR1 SGHTA, CDR2 FQGNSA.

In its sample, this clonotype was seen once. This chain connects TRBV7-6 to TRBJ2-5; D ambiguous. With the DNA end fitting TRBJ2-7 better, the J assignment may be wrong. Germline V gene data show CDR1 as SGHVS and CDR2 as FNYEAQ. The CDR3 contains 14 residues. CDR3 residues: CASSLFKELNEQYF. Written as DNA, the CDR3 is TGTGCCAGCAGCTTATTCAAGGAGCTTAACGAGCAGTACTTC.

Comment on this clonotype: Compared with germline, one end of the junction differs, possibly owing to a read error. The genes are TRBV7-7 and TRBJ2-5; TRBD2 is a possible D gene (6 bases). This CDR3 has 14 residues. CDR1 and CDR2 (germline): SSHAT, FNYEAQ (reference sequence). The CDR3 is CASSLGVGPGAQYF. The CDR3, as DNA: TGTGCTAGCAGCTTAGGGGTGGGCCCGGGGGCCCAGTACTTC.

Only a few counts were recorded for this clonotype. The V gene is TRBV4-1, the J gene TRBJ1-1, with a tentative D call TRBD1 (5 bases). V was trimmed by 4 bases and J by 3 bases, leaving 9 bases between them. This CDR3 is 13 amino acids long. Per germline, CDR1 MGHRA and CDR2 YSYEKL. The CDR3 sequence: CASSPGGDTEAFF. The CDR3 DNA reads TGCGCCAGCAGCCCCGGGGGAGACACTGAAGCTTTCTTT.

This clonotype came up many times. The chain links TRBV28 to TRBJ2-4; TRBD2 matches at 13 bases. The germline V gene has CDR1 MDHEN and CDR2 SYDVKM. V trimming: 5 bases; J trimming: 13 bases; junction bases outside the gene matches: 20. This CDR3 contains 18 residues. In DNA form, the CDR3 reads TGTGCCAGCAGTCTCACGACTAGCGGGGGGTCCCTTTACAATGAGCAGTACTTC. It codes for CASSLTTSGGSLYNEQYF.

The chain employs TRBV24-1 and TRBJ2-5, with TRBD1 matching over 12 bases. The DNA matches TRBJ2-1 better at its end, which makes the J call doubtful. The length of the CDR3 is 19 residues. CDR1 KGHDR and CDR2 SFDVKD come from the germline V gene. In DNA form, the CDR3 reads TGTGCCACCAGTGATTCCCCCGGGACAGGGGGCAGGCTCATTAATGAGCAGTTCTTC. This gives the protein CATSDSPGTGGRLINEQFF.

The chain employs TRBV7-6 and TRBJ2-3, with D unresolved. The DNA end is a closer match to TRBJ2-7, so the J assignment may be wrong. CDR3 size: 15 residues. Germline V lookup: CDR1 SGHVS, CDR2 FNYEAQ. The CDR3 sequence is CASSLRAVAYNEQYF. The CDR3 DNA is TGTGCCAGCAGCTTAAGGGCTGTCGCCTACAATGAGCAGTACTTC.

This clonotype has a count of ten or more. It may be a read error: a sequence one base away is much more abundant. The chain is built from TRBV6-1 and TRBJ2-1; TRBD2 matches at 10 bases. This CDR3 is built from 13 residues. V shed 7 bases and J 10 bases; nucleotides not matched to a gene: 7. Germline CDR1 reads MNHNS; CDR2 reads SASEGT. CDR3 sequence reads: CASTSGGVDEQFF. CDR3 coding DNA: TGTGCCAGCACCAGCGGGGGGGTGGACGAGCAGTTCTTC.

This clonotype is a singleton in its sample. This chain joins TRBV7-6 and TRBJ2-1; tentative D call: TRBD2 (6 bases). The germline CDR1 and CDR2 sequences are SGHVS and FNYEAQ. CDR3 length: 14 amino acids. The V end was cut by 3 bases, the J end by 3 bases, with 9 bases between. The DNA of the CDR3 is TGTGCCAGCAGCTTTGCGGGGAACTACAATGAGCAGTTCTTC. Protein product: CASSFAGNYNEQFF.

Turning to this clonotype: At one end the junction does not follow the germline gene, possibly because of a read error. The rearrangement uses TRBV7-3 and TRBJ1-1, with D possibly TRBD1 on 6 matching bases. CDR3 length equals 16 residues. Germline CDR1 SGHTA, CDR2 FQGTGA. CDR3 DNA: TGTGCCAGCAGTCTTAGCGGGGGGGCTACCACCGGGGAGCTGTACTTC. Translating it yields CASSLSGGATTGELYF.